This T cell receptor beta chain was recorded in a study of cytomegalovirus exposure and HLA in healthy donors. Whole-study results and caveats: It was taken for granted in presence/absence analyses that sequencing depth across donors was roughly uniform. Accurate prediction of HLA-A and HLA-B alleles (for most subjects) was reportedly achieved from TCR beta sequences.

To note about this clone: Its specificity is unknown.

The germline V gene has CDR1 SGDLS and CDR2 YYNGEE. The length of the CDR3 is 18 residues. V was clipped by 4 bases and J by 1 base; unmatched bases: 12. 60 Vbeta and 13 Jbeta primers were used in PCR. The repertoire was sequenced with immunoSEQ multiplex PCR; TCRdb's copy has only in-frame clones and lacks some. The sample has about 110,000 clones; less than 70% are singletons. Material for sequencing was PBMCs. The origin of this receptor is a woman aged 25 to 39 in good health and CMV-seronegative. This chain uses TRBV9 with TRBJ2-3, with 10 positions matching TRBD2. The CDR3 is CASSLGLASSPGTDTQYF. The CDR3 DNA is TGTGCCAGCAGCCTGGGACTAGCGAGTTCTCCTGGCACAGATACGCAGTATTTT.